These 9 T cell receptor beta chains came from one sample sequenced in a study of T cell repertoires in cytomegalovirus infection. One entry per CDR3 protein, called by TCRdb with MiXCR from the reads. There are about 900,000 distinct CDR3 sequences in the sample; around 29% occur only once, and more than 12% lies in the top ten. No cognate antigen is known for these TCRs. The source material was cultured CD8+ T cells from PBMCs, sampled from culture after CMV antigen stimulation. All receptors come from a human donor in good health (CMV status not recorded). Some clones in this sample may be carry-over from other donors' samples.

This clonotype was detected only a few times. This rearrangement joins TRBV11-2 to TRBJ2-2; 8 bases align to TRBD2. There are 15 residues in the CDR3. V lost 2 bases and J lost 3; bases outside the gene matches: 2. Germline V gene data show CDR1 as SGHAT and CDR2 as FQNNGV. The CDR3 spells CASSLRRGDTGELFF. The CDR3 nucleotides are TGTGCCAGCAGCTTAAGGCGGGGGGACACCGGGGAGCTGTTTTTT.

The J gene is TRBJ2-1, the V gene TRBV20-1, with D tentatively TRBD1 or TRBD2 (5 bases each). Germline V gene data show CDR1 as DFQATT and CDR2 as SNEGSKA (reference sequence). Trimming stripped 1 base from V and 1 base from J, with 23 bases between. This CDR3 is built from 19 residues. The DNA of the CDR3 is TGCAGTGCTAGAGCGAGGGACGGGGTTGGTAAAAGGTCCTACAATGAGCAGTTCTTC. Its translation is CSARARDGVGKRSYNEQFF.

This clonotype was detected only a few times. The chain carries TRBV15 and TRBJ1-4, with a weak D call TRBD1 (6 bases). This CDR3 has 15 residues. Per germline, CDR1 LNHNV and CDR2 YYDKDF (reference sequence). Trimming stripped 0 bases from V and 7 bases from J, with 12 bases between. The CDR3: CATSRDRGAVEKLFF. Written as DNA, the CDR3 is TGTGCCACCAGCAGAGATCGGGGGGCTGTTGAAAAACTGTTTTTT.

The sample holds a few counts of this clonotype. The genes are TRBV7-9 and TRBJ2-5; D gene unclear. The ends were cut back, 0 bases at V and 2 bases at J, with 10 bases in the middle. From germline, CDR1 is SEHNR and CDR2 FQNEAQ (reference sequence). This CDR3 is 15 amino acids long. The CDR3 region has the DNA TGTGCCAGCAGCTTAGCCCCCCAGCTTCAAGAGACCCAGTACTTC. It codes for CASSLAPQLQETQYF. The full variable domain, rest sourced from reference TRBV7-9 and TRBJ2-5, is DTGVSQNPRHKITKRGQNVTFRCDPISEHNRLYWYRQTLGQGPEFLTYFQNEAQLEKSRLLSDRFSAERPKGSFSTLEIQRTEQGDSAMYLCASSLAPQLQETQYFGPGTRLLVL.

This clonotype showed up just a few times. This chain uses TRBV4-3 with TRBJ1-2; TRBD1 agrees at 7 bases. The ends lost 0 bases at V and 8 bases at J; junction bases unmatched: 3. The CDR3 loop spans 13 amino acids. CDR1 and CDR2 from the germline V gene are LGHNA and YSLEER. For the CDR3, the DNA is TGCGCCAGCAGCCAAGACATCAGGGGGGGCTACACCTTC. This encodes CASSQDIRGGYTF.

This clonotype was seen a few times. This chain connects TRBV7-9 to TRBJ2-2, with 9 positions matching TRBD1. With 5 bases clipped from V and 4 bases from J, the junction kept 8 bases outside the gene matches. The germline V gene encodes CDR1 SEHNR and CDR2 FQNEAQ (reference sequence). The CDR3 loop spans 16 amino acids. CDR3 loop: CASSPPGQGTTGELFF. In DNA, the CDR3 is TGTGCCAGCAGCCCTCCGGGACAGGGAACCACCGGGGAGCTGTTTTTT.

The sample holds a few counts of this clonotype. The CDR3 DNA follows: TGCGCCAGCAGCCAACGGGACTCGAACACCGGGGAGCTGTTTTTT. It yields the protein CASSQRDSNTGELFF. The chain couples TRBV4-1 to TRBJ2-2; D might be TRBD2 (6 bases). CDR3 size: 15 residues. The V end was cut by 2 bases, the J end by 0 bases, with 7 bases between. Per germline, CDR1 MGHRA and CDR2 YSYEKL.

V and J are TRBV2 and TRBJ2-1, with 10 bases that match TRBD2. The ends lost 2 bases at V and 4 bases at J; junction bases unmatched: 11. The CDR3 totals 18 residues. Germline CDR1 SNHLY, CDR2 FYNNEI. As DNA, the CDR3 is TGTGCCAGCAGTGAACGCCACCTACTAGCGGGGATGTACAATGAGCAGTTCTTC. Amino acid sequence: CASSERHLLAGMYNEQFF. The whole variable domain, filled in from reference TRBV2 and TRBJ2-1, reads EPEVTQTPSHQVTQMGQEVILRCVPISNHLYFYWYRQILGQKVEFLVSFYNNEISEKSEIFDDQFSVERPDGSNFTLKIRSTKLEDSAMYFCASSERHLLAGMYNEQFFGPGTRLTVL.

Only one count was recorded for this clonotype. One end of the junction varies from germline; a read error may be responsible. This rearrangement joins TRBV7-4 to TRBJ2-5; the match to TRBD2 covers 10 bases. Germline V CDR1 and CDR2: SGHVT, SQSDAQ. The length of the CDR3 is 15 residues. CDR3 bases: TGTACCAGCAGCCCCCTAGCGGGAGCCCAAGAGACCCAGTACTTC. Translating gives CTSSPLAGAQETQYF.